The T cell receptor beta chain under discussion was sequenced for a study of blood T cell repertoires in COVID-19. Study-wide background: PBMCs, B-cell-depleted T cells, or T cells provided the cDNA or gDNA that made up the material.

Original data processing: The assay estimated nucleated cells by amplifying reference gene primers. Repertoires were generated with immunoSEQ multiplex PCR, while TCRdb's copy carries only in-frame clones and drops some. V and J calls plus clone size are reproduced from that table; the DNA served to infer D and trimming. The table records 39,000 or so clones, approximately 91% of them present only once. The ends were cut back, 1 base at V and 5 bases at J, with 11 bases in the middle. Germline lookup yields CDR1 SEHNR and CDR2 FQNEAQ (reference sequence). The CDR3 contains 14 residues. Specimen: peripheral blood. This sequence was found in a man aged 45-65 years with active COVID-19. The rearrangement uses TRBV7-9 and TRBJ2-5; D call uncertain. The CDR3 coding sequence is TGTGCCAGCAGCTTAGGACACCCTCGGGAGACCCAGTACTTC. Amino acids: CASSLGHPRETQYF.